The source of this TCR beta chain is a study of patients and donors after allogeneic stem cell transplantation. This clonotype was counted once. Germline values: CDR1 DFQATT, CDR2 SNEGSKA (reference sequence). This CDR3 has 12 residues. V lost 5 bases and J lost 7, with 14 bases in between. Each CDR3 protein is one row after TCRdb ran MiXCR on the RT-PCR reads. Counted here are about 410,000 distinct CDR3 sequences, approximately 16% occurring once; the ten biggest clones make up roughly 7%. This chain uses TRBV20-1 with TRBJ1-2; D not certain. The source material was blood, either unsorted or a sorted T cell fraction (not recorded which). The TCR comes from a human donor who was either an allogeneic HSCT recipient or a stem cell or donor lymphocyte infusion donor (not recorded which). It is not recorded whose cells these are; they may come from a transplant donor. DNA for the CDR3: TGCAGTGCTGGACCCTTGGTACTTGGCTACACCTTC. Translation: CSAGPLVLGYTF.